This entry concerns a single TCR beta chain. The CDR3 is 13 residues long. Germline CDR1 reads SGHTS; CDR2 reads YDEGEE. V was shortened by 4 bases and J by 1 base, with 9 bases between the two germline ends. This was the immunoSEQ v3.0 assay at survey level. Measured with immunoSEQ multiplex PCR; TCRdb has only the in-frame clones, and not every one. The sample consists of 20,000 to 25,000 clones, around 83% of them appearing once. Per donor, at least one pre-ART and at least two post-ART PBMC samples were obtained. The data stem from a study of long-term antiretroviral therapy in people with HIV. The chain combines TRBV5-8 with TRBJ2-7, with D unresolved. Source: unsorted PBMCs, taken 3 years after starting antiretroviral therapy. This TCR was sampled from a young man with HIV. For the CDR3, the DNA is TGTGCCAGCAGCCCCACAGTATCCTACGAGCAGTACTTC. Protein product: CASSPTVSYEQYF.